This is a list of T cell receptor beta chains from one sample in a study of cytomegalovirus exposure and HLA in healthy donors. The method was immunoSEQ multiplex PCR; TCRdb's version includes in-frame clones alone and lacks a portion of them. In total, the table holds over 100,000 clones. The material sequenced was PBMCs. The origin of the receptors is a young man in good health and CMV-seronegative. CDR3s include the opening cysteine and the closing phenylalanine or tryptophan. The D gene is left open where the match is weak.

TRBV5-4,TRBJ2-5,-,CASSWGPAGRQETQYF,TGTGCCAGCAGCTGGGGACCAGCGGGCCGCCAAGAGACCCAGTACTTC
TRBV18,TRBJ2-7,-,CASSPVRQSYEQYF,TGTGCCAGCTCACCAGTCAGGCAATCCTACGAGCAGTACTTC
TRBV29-1,TRBJ2-5,TRBD2,CSAIAGGETQYF,TGCAGCGCCATAGCGGGGGGGGAGACCCAGTACTTC
TRBV6-1,TRBJ2-7,TRBD1,CASSSLRQGWEQYF,TGTGCCAGCAGTTCCCTCCGACAGGGATGGGAGCAGTACTTC
TRBV7-2,TRBJ2-7,-,CASSFTLYEQYF,TGTGCCAGCAGCTTCACGTTGTACGAGCAGTACTTC
TRBV14,TRBJ1-6,-,CASSQETVGRNSPLHF,TGTGCCAGCAGCCAAGAGACAGTGGGCCGAAATTCACCCCTCCACTTT
TRBV30,TRBJ1-6,TRBD1,CAWTGGQGATYNSPLHF,TGTGCCTGGACCGGGGGGCAGGGGGCCACCTATAATTCACCCCTCCACTTT
TRBV5-8,TRBJ1-4,-,CASKRRDGHEKLFF,TGTGCCAGCAAGAGGCGGGATGGTCATGAAAAACTGTTTTTT
TRBV19,TRBJ1-3,-,CASWGHIYF,TGTGCCAGCTGGGGACACATATATTTT
TRBV30,TRBJ1-6,-,CAWSADIYNSPLHF,TGTGCCTGGAGTGCGGACATCTATAATTCACCCCTCCACTTT